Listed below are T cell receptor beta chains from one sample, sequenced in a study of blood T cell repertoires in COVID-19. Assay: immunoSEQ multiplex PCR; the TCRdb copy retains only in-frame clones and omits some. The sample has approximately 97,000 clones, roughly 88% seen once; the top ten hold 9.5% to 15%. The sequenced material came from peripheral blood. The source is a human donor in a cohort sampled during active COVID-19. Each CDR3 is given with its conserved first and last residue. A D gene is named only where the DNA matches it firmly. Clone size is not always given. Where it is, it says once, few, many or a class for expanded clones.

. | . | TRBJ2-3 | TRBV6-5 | CASSRAVPDTQYF | TGTGCCAGCAGTCGAGCTGTCCCAGATACGCAGTATTTT
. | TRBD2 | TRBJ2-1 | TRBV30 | CAWREWREAYNEQFF | TGTGCCTGGAGAGAGTGGCGGGAGGCCTACAATGAGCAGTTCTTC
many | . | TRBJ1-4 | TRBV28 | CASSPSGGGAEKLFF | TGTGCCAGCAGCCCGTCGGGGGGGGGCGCTGAAAAACTGTTTTTT
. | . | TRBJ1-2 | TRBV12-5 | CASGSLGWGGYGYTF | TGTGCTAGTGGTTCCCTAGGCTGGGGCGGATATGGCTACACCTTC
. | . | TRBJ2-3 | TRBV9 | CASSPYPAGNTDTQYF | TGTGCCAGCAGCCCCTACCCGGCGGGGAACACAGATACGCAGTATTTT
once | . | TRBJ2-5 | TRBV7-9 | CASSFGGSGGETQYF | TGTGCCAGCAGCTTTGGGGGCAGTGGTGGTGAGACCCAGTACTTC
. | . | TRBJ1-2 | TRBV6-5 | CASSRTANYGYTF | TGTGCCAGCAGTAGGACAGCTAACTATGGCTACACCTTC
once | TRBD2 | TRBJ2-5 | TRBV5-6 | CASSRTSGGLQETQYF | TGTGCCAGCAGCAGGACTAGCGGGGGGCTCCAAGAGACCCAGTACTTC
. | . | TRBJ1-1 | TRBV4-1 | CASSQDFSDTEAFF | TGCGCCAGCAGCCAAGACTTCTCGGACACTGAAGCTTTCTTT
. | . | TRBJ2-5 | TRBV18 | CASSPEVAQTQYF | TGTGCCAGCTCACCGGAGGTCGCGCAGACCCAGTACTTC
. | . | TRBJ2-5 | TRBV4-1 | CASSQEPSGQPASKYF | TGCGCCAGCAGCCAAGAGCCGTCCGGACAGCCGGCCTCGAAGTACTTC
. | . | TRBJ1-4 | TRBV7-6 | CASSSGWGEKLFF | TGTGCCAGCAGCTCAGGGTGGGGAGAAAAACTGTTTTTT
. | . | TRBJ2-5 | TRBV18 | CASSPRGRQETQYF | TGTGCCAGCTCACCCCGAGGGCGCCAAGAGACCCAGTACTTC
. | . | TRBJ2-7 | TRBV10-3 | CAISIQGRRDEQYF | TGTGCCATCAGCATACAGGGTCGCAGGGACGAGCAGTACTTC
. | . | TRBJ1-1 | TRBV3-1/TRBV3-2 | CASSPLWARGPAAEAFF | TGTGCCAGCAGCCCGCTCTGGGCCAGGGGCCCTGCCGCTGAAGCTTTCTTT
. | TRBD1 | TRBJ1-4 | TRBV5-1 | CASSLGDRVGTNEKLFF | TGCGCCAGCAGCTTGGGGGACAGGGTCGGAACTAATGAAAAACTGTTTTTT
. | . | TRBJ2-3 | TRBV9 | CASSVVYADTQYF | TGTGCCAGCAGCGTAGTGTATGCAGATACGCAGTATTTT
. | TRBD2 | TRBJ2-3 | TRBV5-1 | CARSGGGGTDTQYF | TGCGCCCGCAGCGGCGGGGGGGGCACAGATACGCAGTATTTT
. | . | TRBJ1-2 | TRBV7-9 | CASSFTGKGYTF | TGTGCCAGCAGCTTCACAGGGAAGGGCTACACCTTC
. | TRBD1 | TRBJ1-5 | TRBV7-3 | CASSLLRGRSSNQPQHF | TGTGCCAGCAGCCTCCTTAGGGGGCGCAGCAGCAATCAGCCCCAGCATTTT
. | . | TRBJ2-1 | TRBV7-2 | CASTRQGAGWSYNEQFF | TGTGCCAGCACCCGGCAAGGGGCTGGATGGTCCTACAATGAGCAGTTCTTC
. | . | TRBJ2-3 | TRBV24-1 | CANLNAGTSSTDTQYF | TGTGCCAACCTTAATGCAGGGACTTCTAGCACAGATACGCAGTATTTT
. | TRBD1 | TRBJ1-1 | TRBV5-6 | CASSERTGAMNTEAFF | TGTGCCAGCAGCGAAAGGACAGGGGCAATGAACACTGAAGCTTTCTTT
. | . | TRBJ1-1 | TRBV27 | CASRWGDTEAFF | TGTGCCAGCAGATGGGGGGACACTGAAGCTTTCTTT
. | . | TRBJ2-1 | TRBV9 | CASSPTPSFLSGEQFF | TGTGCCAGCAGCCCCACCCCTAGTTTCCTCTCCGGTGAGCAGTTCTTC
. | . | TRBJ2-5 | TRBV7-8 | CASSWGPLETQYF | TGTGCCAGCAGCTGGGGCCCCCTGGAGACCCAGTACTTC
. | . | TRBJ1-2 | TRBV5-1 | CASSLGGTQEGYTF | TGCGCCAGCAGCTTGGGCGGGACCCAAGAGGGCTACACCTTC
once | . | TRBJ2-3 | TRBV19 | CASSWAGQGDTQYF | TGTGCCAGTAGTTGGGCGGGGCAGGGAGATACGCAGTATTTT
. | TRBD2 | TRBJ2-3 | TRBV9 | CASSVLAGADTQYF | TGTGCCAGCAGCGTCCTAGCGGGGGCAGATACGCAGTATTTT
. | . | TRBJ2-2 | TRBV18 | CASSKRQAGGELFF | TGTGCCAGCTCGAAGCGGCAGGCGGGCGGGGAGCTGTTTTTT
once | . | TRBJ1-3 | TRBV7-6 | CASSLGGDSSGNTIYF | TGTGCCAGCAGCTTAGGGGGGGATTCGTCGGGAAACACCATATATTTT
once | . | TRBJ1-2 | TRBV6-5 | CASSTISLGGGYTF | TGTGCCAGCAGCACCATATCTCTTGGAGGGGGCTACACCTTC
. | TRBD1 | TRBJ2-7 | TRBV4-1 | CASSLTGSLDEQYF | TGCGCCAGCAGCCTGACAGGGAGTTTAGACGAGCAGTACTTC
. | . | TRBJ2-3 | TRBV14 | CASSQESRGRADTQYF | TGTGCCAGCAGCCAAGAGTCCAGGGGTAGGGCAGATACGCAGTATTTT
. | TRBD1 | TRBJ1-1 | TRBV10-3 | CAISGRQGASAEAFF | TGTGCCATCAGTGGTCGACAGGGGGCCTCAGCTGAAGCTTTCTTT
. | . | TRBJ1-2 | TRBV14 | CASSPQGNYGYTF | TGTGCCAGCAGCCCCCAGGGGAACTATGGCTACACCTTC
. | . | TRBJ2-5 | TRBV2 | CASSGGAQGETQYF | TGTGCCAGCAGTGGAGGGGCCCAGGGGGAGACCCAGTACTTC
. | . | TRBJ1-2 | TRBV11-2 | CASSQETAYGYTF | TGTGCCAGCAGCCAAGAGACAGCCTATGGCTACACCTTC
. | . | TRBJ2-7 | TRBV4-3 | CASSPGHLSSYEQYF | TGCGCCAGCAGCCCTGGACACTTGAGCTCCTACGAGCAGTACTTC
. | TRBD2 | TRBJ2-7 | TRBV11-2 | CASSSTSASYEQYF | TGTGCCAGCAGCTCAACTAGCGCCTCCTACGAGCAGTACTTC
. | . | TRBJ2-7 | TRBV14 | CASSQGGHLHEQYF | TGTGCCAGCAGCCAAGGGGGGCATCTCCACGAGCAGTACTTC
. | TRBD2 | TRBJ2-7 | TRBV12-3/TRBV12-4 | CASSLREDYEQYF | TGTGCCAGCAGTTTGCGGGAGGACTACGAGCAGTACTTC
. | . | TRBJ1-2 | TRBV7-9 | CASSWSGDYGYTF | TGTGCCAGCAGCTGGTCAGGGGACTATGGCTACACCTTC
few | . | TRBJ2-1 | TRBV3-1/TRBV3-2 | CASSARISVEQFF | TGTGCCAGCAGCGCTCGGATTAGCGTTGAGCAGTTCTTC
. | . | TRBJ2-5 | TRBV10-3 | CAISLRGVTQYF | TGTGCCATCAGCCTCAGGGGGGTAACCCAGTACTTC
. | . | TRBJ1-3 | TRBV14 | CASSQVSNTIYF | TGTGCCAGCAGCCAAGTATCTAACACCATATATTTT
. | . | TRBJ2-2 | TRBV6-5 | CASSYPTVNTGELFF | TGTGCCAGCAGTTACCCCACGGTGAACACCGGGGAGCTGTTTTTT
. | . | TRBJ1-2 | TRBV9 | CASSNQGGYTF | TGTGCCAGCAGCAACCAGGGGGGCTACACCTTC
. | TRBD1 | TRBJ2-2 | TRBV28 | CASSGGDRGTGELFF | TGTGCCAGCAGTGGGGGCGACAGGGGCACCGGGGAGCTGTTTTTT
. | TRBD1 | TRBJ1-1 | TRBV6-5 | CASSTGGYTEAFF | TGTGCCAGCAGTACAGGGGGCTACACTGAAGCTTTCTTT
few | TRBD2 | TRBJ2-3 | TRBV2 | CASLPPSGLASSSTDTQYF | TGTGCCAGTCTCCCACCCTCGGGACTAGCCTCCTCCAGCACAGATACGCAGTATTTT
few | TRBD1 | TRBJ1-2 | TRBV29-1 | CSVGETGADGYTF | TGCAGCGTTGGTGAGACAGGGGCTGATGGCTACACCTTC
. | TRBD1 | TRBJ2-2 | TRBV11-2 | CASSYTGGINTGELFF | TGTGCCAGCAGCTATACAGGGGGCATCAACACCGGGGAGCTGTTTTTT
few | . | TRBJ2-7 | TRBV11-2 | CASSPTGDEQYF | TGTGCCAGCAGCCCTACGGGGGACGAGCAGTACTTC
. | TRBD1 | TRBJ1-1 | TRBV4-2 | CASSQPTGEGTEAFF | TGTGCCAGCAGCCAACCCACAGGGGAAGGAACTGAAGCTTTCTTT
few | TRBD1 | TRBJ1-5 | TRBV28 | CASSLRTGRGAQHF | TGTGCCAGCAGTCTAAGGACAGGGAGAGGTGCCCAGCATTTT
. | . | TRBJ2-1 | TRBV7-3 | CASSLNPKSDEQFF | TGTGCCAGCAGCTTAAATCCTAAATCGGATGAGCAGTTCTTC
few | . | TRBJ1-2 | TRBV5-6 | CASSSGLSNYGYTF | TGTGCCAGCAGCTCAGGACTCTCTAACTATGGCTACACCTTC
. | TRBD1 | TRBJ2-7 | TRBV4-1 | CASSPQTGTGSDEQYF | TGCGCCAGCAGCCCTCAAACCGGGACAGGGTCCGACGAGCAGTACTTC
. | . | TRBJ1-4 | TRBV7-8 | CASRLGRGDEKLFF | TGTGCCAGCAGGTTGGGGCGTGGAGATGAAAAACTGTTTTTT